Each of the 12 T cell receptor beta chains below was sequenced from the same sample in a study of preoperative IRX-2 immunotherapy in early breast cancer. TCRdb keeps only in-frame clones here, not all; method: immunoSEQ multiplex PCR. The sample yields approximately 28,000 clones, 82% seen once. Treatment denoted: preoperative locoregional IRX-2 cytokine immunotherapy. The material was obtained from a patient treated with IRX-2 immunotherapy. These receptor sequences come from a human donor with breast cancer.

The CDR3 sequence is CASSMAQDFSGNTIYF. CDR3 in DNA: TGTGCCAGTAGTATGGCTCAGGATTTCTCTGGAAACACCATATATTTT. This chain joins TRBV19 and TRBJ1-3; D is unresolved. V lost 3 bases and J 0 bases, leaving 12 bases between the germline ends. The germline CDR1 and CDR2 sequences are LNHDA and SQIVND (reference sequence). The CDR3 has 16 residues.

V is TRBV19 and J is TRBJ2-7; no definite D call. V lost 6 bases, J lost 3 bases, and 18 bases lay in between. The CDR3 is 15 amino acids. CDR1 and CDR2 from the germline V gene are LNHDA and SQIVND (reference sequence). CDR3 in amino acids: CASSPIDRVGYEQYF. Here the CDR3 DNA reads TGTGCCAGTAGCCCGATCGACCGGGTCGGCTACGAGCAGTACTTC.

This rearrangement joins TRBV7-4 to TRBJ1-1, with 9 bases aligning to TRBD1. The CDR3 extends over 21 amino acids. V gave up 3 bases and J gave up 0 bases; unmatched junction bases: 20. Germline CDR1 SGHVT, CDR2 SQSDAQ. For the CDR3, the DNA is TGTGCCAGCAGCTTCGGAGGGCCCCCCCCGGAACAGGGGGCCCTGAACACTGAAGCTTTCTTT. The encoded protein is CASSFGGPPPEQGALNTEAFF.

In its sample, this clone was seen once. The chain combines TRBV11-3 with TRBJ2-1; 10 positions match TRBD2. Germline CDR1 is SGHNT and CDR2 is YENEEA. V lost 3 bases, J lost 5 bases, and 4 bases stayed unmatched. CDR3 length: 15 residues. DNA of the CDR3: TGTGCCAGCAGCTTGGAACTAGCGGGACACAATGAGCAGTTCTTC. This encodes CASSLELAGHNEQFF.

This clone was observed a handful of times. The CDR3 protein is CASSELGDSLYGYTF. CDR3 DNA sequence: TGTGCCAGCAGCGAGCTAGGAGACTCCCTCTATGGCTACACCTTC. The chain uses TRBV11-3 and TRBJ1-2; no reliable D call. Per the germline V gene, CDR1 is SGHNT and CDR2 is YENEEA. This CDR3 has 15 residues. Trimming removed 5 bases from V and 4 bases from J, with 17 bases in between.

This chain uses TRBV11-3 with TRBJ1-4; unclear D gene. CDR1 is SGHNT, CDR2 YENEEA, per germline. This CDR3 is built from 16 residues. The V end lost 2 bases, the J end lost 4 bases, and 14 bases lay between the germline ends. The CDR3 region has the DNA TGTGCCAGCAGCTTATATGGGGTCAGCGGTAATGAAAAACTGTTTTTT. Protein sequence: CASSLYGVSGNEKLFF.

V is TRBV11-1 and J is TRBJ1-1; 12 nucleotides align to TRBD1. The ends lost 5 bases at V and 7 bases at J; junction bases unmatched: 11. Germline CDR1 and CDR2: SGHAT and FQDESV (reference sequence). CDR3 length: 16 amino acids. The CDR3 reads CASSPRDRGRRGEAFF. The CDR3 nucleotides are TGTGCCAGCAGCCCGAGGGACAGGGGGCGTAGGGGTGAAGCTTTCTTT.

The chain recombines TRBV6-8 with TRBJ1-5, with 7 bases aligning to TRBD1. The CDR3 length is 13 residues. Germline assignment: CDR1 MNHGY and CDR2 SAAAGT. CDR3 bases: TGTACCATCAGTGGACAGGACAATCAGCCCCAGCATTTT. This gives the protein CTISGQDNQPQHF.

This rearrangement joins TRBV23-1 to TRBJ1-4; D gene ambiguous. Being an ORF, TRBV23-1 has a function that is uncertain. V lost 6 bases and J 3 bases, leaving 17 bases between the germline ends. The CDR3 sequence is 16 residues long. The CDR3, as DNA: TGCGCCAGCAGCTCAAGGTTAAGGTCGGCTAATGAAAAACTGTTTTTT. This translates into CASSSRLRSANEKLFF.

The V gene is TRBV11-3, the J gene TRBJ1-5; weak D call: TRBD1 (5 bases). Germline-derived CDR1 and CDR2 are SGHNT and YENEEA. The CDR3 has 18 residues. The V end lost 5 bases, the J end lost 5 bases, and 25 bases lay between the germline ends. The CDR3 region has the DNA TGTGCCAGCAGCCCCGGGGGACCTCAGGCAGCGGGTTATCAGCCCCAGCATTTT. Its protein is CASSPGGPQAAGYQPQHF.

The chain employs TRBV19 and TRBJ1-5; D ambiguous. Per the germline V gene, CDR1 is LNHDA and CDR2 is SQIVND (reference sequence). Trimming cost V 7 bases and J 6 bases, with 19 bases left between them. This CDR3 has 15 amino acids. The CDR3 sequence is CASNYEITWGQPQHF. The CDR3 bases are TGTGCCAGTAATTATGAAATTACATGGGGTCAGCCCCAGCATTTT.

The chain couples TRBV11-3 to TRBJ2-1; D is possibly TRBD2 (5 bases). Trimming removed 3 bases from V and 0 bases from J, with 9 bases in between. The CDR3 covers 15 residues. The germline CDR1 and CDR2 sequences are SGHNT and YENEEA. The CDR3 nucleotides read TGTGCCAGCAGCTTCCAGCGGAGCTCCTACAATGAGCAGTTCTTC. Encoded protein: CASSFQRSSYNEQFF.